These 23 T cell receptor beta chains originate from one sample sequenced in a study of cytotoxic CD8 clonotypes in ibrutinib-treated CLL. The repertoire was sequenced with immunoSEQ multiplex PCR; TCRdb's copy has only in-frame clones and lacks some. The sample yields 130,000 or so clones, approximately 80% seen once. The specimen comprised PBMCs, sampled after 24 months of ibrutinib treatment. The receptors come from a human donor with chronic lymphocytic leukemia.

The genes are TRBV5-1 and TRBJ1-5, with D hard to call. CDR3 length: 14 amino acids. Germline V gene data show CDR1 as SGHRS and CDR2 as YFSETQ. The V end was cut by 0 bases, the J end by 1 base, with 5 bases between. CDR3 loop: CASSLDGSNQPQHF. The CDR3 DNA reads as TGCGCCAGCAGCTTGGATGGAAGCAATCAGCCCCAGCATTTT.

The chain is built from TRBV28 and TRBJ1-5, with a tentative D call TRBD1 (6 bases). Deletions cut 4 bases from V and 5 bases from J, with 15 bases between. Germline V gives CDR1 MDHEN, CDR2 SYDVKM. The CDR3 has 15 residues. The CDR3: CASSSLRGNDQPQHF. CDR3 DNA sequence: TGTGCCAGCAGTTCCCTCAGGGGTAATGATCAGCCCCAGCATTTT.

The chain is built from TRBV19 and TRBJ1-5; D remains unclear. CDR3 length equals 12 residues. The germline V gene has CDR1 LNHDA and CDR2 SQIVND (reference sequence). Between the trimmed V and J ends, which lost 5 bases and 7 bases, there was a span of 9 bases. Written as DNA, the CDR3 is TGTGCCAGTAGTCAACACGGGCAGCCCCAGCATTTT. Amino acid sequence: CASSQHGQPQHF. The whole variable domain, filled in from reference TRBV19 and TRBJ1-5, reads DGGITQSPKYLFRKEGQNVTLSCEQNLNHDAMYWYRQDPGQGLRLIYYSQIVNDFQKGDIAEGYSVSREKKESFPLTVTSAQKNPTAFYLCASSQHGQPQHFGDGTRLSIL.

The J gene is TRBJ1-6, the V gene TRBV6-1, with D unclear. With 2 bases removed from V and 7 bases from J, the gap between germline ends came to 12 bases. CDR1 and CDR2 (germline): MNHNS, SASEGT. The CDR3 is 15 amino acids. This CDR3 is CASSEYGRQNSPLHF. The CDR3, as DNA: TGTGCCAGCAGTGAATACGGCCGGCAAAATTCACCCCTCCACTTT.

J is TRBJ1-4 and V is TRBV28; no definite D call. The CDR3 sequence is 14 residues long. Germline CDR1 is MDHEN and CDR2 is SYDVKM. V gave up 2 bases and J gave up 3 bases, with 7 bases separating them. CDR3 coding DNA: TGTGCCAGCAGTTTAGGCGGGCCTAATGAAAAACTGTTTTTT. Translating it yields CASSLGGPNEKLFF.

The DNA of the CDR3 is TGTGCCACCAGCAGACAGGGGCTCCAGGAGACCCAGTACTTC. Translated: CATSRQGLQETQYF. This rearrangement joins TRBV15 to TRBJ2-5; D possibly corresponds to TRBD1 (6 bases). CDR1 and CDR2 (germline): LNHNV, YYDKDF (reference sequence). This CDR3 spans 14 amino acids. Trimming took off 2 bases at V and 5 bases at J, with 12 bases between the two ends. The full variable domain, in which reference TRBV15 and TRBJ2-5 provide the parts outside the CDR3, is DAMVIQNPRYQVTQFGKPVTLSCSQTLNHNVMYWYQQKSSQAPKLLFHYYDKDFNNEADTPDNFQSRRPNTSFCFLDIRSPGLGDTAMYLCATSRQGLQETQYFGPGTRLLVL.

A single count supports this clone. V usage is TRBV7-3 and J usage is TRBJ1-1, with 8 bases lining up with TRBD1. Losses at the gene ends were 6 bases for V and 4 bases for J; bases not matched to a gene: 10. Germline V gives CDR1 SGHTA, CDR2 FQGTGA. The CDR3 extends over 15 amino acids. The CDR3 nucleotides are TGTGCCAGCAGAGGACAGGGCGGGGTGGTCACTGAAGCTTTCTTT. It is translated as CASRGQGGVVTEAFF.

In DNA form, the CDR3 reads TGTGCCAGCAGCGGTCGGGGCTCTGCGACTCCCTACAATGAGCAGTTCTTC. It yields the protein CASSGRGSATPYNEQFF. The chain is built from TRBV5-4 and TRBJ2-1; D may match TRBD1 or TRBD2 (5 bases each). Per germline, CDR1 SGHNT and CDR2 YYREEE (reference sequence). Trimming took 4 bases from V and 2 from J, leaving 19 bases between them. The CDR3 is 17 residues long. The full variable domain, rest sourced from reference TRBV5-4 and TRBJ2-1, is ETGVTQSPTHLIKTRGQQVTLRCSSQSGHNTVSWYQQALGQGPQFIFQYYREEENGRGNFPPRFSGLQFPNYSSELNVNALELDDSALYLCASSGRGSATPYNEQFFGPGTRLTVL.

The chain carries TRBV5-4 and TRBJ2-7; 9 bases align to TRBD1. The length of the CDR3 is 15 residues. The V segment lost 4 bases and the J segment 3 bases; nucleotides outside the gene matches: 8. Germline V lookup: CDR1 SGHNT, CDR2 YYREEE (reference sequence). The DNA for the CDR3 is TGTGCCAGCAGCCCGAGAGGGACAGGGATCTACGAGCAGTACTTC. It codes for CASSPRGTGIYEQYF. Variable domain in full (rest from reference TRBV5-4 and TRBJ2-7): ETGVTQSPTHLIKTRGQQVTLRCSSQSGHNTVSWYQQALGQGPQFIFQYYREEENGRGNFPPRFSGLQFPNYSSELNVNALELDDSALYLCASSPRGTGIYEQYFGPGTRLTVT.

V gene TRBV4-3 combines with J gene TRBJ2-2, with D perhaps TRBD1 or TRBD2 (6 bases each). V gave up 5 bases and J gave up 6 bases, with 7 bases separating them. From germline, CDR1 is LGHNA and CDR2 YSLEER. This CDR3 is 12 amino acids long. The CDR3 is CASSRGAGELFF. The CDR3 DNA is TGCGCCAGCAGCAGGGGGGCCGGGGAGCTGTTTTTT.

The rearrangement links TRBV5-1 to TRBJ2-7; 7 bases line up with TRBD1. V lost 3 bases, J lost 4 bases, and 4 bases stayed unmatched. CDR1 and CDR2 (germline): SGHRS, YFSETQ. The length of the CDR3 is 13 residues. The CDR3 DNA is TGCGCCAGCAGCTCCCGGGACAGATACGAGCAGTACTTC. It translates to CASSSRDRYEQYF. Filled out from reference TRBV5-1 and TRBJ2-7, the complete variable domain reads KAGVTQTPRYLIKTRGQQVTLSCSPISGHRSVSWYQQTPGQGLQFLFEYFSETQRNKGNFPGRFSGRQFSNSRSEMNVSTLELGDSALYLCASSSRDRYEQYFGPGTRLTVT.

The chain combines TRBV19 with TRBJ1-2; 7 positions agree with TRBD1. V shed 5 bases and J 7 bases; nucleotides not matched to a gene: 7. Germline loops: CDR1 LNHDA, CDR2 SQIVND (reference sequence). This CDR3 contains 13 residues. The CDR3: CASSREGAGGYTF. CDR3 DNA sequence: TGTGCCAGTAGTCGCGAGGGGGCAGGTGGCTACACCTTC.

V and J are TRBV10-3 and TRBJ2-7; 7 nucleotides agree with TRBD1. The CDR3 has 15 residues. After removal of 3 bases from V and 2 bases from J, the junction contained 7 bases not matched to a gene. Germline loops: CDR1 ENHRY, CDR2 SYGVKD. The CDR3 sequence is CAISDSTGKPYEQYF. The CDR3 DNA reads TGTGCCATCAGTGACTCGACAGGGAAGCCCTACGAGCAGTACTTC.

The CDR3 region has the DNA TGCGCCAGCAAGTCCGGGGGTATTAACTATGGCTACACCTTC. It yields the protein CASKSGGINYGYTF. The V and J genes are TRBV5-1 and TRBJ1-2; tentatively, D is TRBD1 (5 bases). Germline V CDR1 and CDR2: SGHRS, YFSETQ. Trimming left V 6 bases short and J 1 base short, with 13 bases between. This CDR3 is built from 14 residues.

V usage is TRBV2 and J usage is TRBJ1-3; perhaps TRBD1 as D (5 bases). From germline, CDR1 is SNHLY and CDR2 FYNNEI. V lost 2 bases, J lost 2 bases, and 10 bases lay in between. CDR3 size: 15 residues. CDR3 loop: CASSELGTTGNTIYF. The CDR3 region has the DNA TGTGCCAGCAGTGAACTGGGGACTACTGGAAACACCATATATTTT.

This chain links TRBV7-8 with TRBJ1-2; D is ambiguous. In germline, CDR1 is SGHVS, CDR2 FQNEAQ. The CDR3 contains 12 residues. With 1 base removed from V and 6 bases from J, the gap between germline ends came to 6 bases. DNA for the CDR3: TGTGCCAGCAGCTTAGGTGGTGATGGCTACACCTTC. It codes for CASSLGGDGYTF.

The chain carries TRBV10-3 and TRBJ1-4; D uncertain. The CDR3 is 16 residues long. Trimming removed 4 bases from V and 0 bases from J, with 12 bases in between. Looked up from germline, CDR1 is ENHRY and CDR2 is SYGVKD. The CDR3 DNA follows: TGTGCCATCAGTGTTAGCGGGAGTGCAACTAATGAAAAACTGTTTTTT. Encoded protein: CAISVSGSATNEKLFF.

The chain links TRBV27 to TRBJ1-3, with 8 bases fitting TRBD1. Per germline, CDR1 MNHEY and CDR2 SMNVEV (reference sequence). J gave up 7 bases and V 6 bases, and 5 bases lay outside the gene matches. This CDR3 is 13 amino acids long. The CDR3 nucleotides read TGTGCCAGCAGCCCCCGGACAGGGAACACCATATATTTT. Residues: CASSPRTGNTIYF.

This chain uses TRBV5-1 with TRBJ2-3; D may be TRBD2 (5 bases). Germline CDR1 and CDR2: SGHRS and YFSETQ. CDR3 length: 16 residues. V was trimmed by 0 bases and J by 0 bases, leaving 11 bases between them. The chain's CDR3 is CASSLGILASTDTQYF. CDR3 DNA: TGCGCCAGCAGCTTGGGAATTCTAGCTAGCACAGATACGCAGTATTTT.

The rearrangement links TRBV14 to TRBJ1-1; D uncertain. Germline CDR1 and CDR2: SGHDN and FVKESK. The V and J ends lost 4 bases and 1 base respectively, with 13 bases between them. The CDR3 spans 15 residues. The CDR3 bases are TGTGCCAGCAGCCCTTTCGCTGAAAGGAACACTGAAGCTTTCTTT. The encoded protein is CASSPFAERNTEAFF.

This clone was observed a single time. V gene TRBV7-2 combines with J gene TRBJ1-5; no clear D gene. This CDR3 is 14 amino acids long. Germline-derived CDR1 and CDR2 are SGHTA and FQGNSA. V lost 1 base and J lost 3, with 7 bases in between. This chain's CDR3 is CASSLGPINQPQHF. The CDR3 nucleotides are TGTGCCAGCAGCTTAGGCCCCATCAATCAGCCCCAGCATTTT.

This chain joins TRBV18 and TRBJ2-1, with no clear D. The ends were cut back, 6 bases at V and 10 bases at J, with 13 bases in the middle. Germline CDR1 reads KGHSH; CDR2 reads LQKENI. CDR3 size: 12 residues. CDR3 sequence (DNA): TGTGCCAGCTCCCCCGACACCTCAGAGCAGTTCTTC. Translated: CASSPDTSEQFF.

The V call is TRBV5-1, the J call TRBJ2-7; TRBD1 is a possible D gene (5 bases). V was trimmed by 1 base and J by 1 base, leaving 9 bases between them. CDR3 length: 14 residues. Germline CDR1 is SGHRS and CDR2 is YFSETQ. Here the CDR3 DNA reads TGCGCCAGCAGCTTGACAGGTACTTCCTACGAGCAGTACTTC. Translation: CASSLTGTSYEQYF.